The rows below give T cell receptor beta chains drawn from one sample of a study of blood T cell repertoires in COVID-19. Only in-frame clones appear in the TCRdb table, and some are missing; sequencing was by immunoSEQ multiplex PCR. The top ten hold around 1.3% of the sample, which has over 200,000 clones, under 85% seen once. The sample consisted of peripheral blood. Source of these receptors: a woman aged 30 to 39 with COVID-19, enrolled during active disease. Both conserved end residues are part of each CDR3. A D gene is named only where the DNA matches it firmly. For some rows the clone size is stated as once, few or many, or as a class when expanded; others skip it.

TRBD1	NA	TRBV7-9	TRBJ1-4	TGTGCCAGCAGTGAGACAGGGGGGGCTGAAAAACTGTTTTTT	CASSETGGAEKLFF
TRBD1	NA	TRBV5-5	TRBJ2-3	TGTGCCAGCAGGCCGGGACAGATATTAGATACGCAGTATTTT	CASRPGQILDTQYF
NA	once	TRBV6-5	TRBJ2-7	TGTGCCAGCACCCTGGCTTCCTACGAGCAGTACTTC	CASTLASYEQYF
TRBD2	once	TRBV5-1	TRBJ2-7	TGCGCCAGCAGCCCGGGACTAGCGGGAGCCTACGAGCAGTACTTC	CASSPGLAGAYEQYF
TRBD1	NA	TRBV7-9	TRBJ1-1	TGTGCCAGCAGCTTACCGCAGGGGGCGGGGACTGAAGCTTTCTTT	CASSLPQGAGTEAFF
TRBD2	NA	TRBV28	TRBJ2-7	TGTGCCAGCACCTCACTTTTTGGGGGACTAGACCATCTGTACTTC	CASTSLFGGLDHLYF
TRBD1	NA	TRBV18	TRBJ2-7	TGTGCCAGCTCACCTCTGGACAGGGGTTCCTACGAGCAGTACTTC	CASSPLDRGSYEQYF
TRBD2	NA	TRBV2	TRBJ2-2	TGTGCCAGCGGGGGGGAAGGCGGGAACGCTGGCGGGGAGCTGTTTTTT	CASGGEGGNAGGELFF
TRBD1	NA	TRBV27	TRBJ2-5	TGTGCCAGCAGTGATTCCGACAGGGCACAAGAGACCCAGTACTTC	CASSDSDRAQETQYF
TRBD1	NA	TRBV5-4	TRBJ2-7	TGTGCCAGCAGCCCGGGACAGGTCTACGAGCAGTACTTC	CASSPGQVYEQYF
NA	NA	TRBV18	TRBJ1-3	TGTGCCAGCTCAGGAGGCGGGAACAGTCTCTCTGGAAACACCATATATTTT	CASSGGGNSLSGNTIYF
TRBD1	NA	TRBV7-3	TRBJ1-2	TGTGCCAGCAGCCCACCGGGACAGGGGGAAGAGGGCTACACCTTC	CASSPPGQGEEGYTF
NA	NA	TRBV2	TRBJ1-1	TGTGCCAGCAGTGGGCCAGGGAACAAAGCTTTCTTT	CASSGPGNKAFF
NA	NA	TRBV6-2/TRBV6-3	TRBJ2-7	TGTGCCAGCAGTTACTCCGGACTTTGGAGAGCCTACGAGCAGTACTTC	CASSYSGLWRAYEQYF
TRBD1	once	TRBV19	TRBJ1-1	TGTGCCAGTAGTACGCGACAGGGTGCCCCTGAAGCTTTCTTT	CASSTRQGAPEAFF
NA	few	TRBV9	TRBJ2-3	TGTGCCAGCAGCGTAGGGGTATCGGAGACAGATACGCAGTATTTT	CASSVGVSETDTQYF
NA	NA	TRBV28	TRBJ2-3	TGTGCCAGCAGTTTTGGGGCAGGGCCCTCTAGCACAGATACGCAGTATTTT	CASSFGAGPSSTDTQYF
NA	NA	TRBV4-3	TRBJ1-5	TGCGCCAGCAGCCAAGGTCTGGAGGGAAGCAATCAGCCCCAGCATTTT	CASSQGLEGSNQPQHF
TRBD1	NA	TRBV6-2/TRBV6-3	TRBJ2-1	TGTGCCAGCAGTTACCTGGACAGGGTTCGGAATGAGCAGTTCTTC	CASSYLDRVRNEQFF
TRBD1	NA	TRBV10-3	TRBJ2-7	TGTGCCATCAGTGCCGGACAGGGAATGATCGAGCAGTACTTC	CAISAGQGMIEQYF
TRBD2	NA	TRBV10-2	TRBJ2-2	TGCGCCAGCACCGGGACTAGCTTTGTGGGGACCGGGGAGCTGTTTTTT	CASTGTSFVGTGELFF
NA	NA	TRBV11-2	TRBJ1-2	TGTGCCAGCAGCTTAGAGAGAACAGGAGGCTACACCTTC	CASSLERTGGYTF
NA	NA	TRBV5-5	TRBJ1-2	TGTGCCAGCGCCGGGGGGGTAGAACACTATGGCTACACCTTC	CASAGGVEHYGYTF
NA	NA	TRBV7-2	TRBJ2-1	TGTGCCAGCAGCTACGGAGGGCAGGGCGATGAGCAGTTCTTC	CASSYGGQGDEQFF
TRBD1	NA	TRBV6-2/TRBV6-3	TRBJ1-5	TGTGCCAGCAGCCAGACAGGGGTTAATCAGCCCCAGCATTTT	CASSQTGVNQPQHF
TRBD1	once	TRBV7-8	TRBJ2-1	TGTGCCAGCAGCTCGACAGGGGCGATCTACAATGAGCAGTTCTTC	CASSSTGAIYNEQFF
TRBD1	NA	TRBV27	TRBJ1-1	TGTGCCAGCAGTTCCAGGGGGCGGTACACTGAAGCTTTCTTT	CASSSRGRYTEAFF
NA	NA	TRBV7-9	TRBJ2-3	TGTGCCAGCAGCTTAGCCCCTGATACGCAGTATTTT	CASSLAPDTQYF
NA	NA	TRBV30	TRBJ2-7	TGTGCCTGGAGTGTAGGGGGTCCAAGCTACGAGCAGTACTTC	CAWSVGGPSYEQYF
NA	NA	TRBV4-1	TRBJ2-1	TGCGCCAGCAGCCAAGACCCGGTTCATACCGAATCCTACAATGAGCAGTTCTTC	CASSQDPVHTESYNEQFF
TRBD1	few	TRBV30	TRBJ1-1	TGTGCCTGGAGAGGGACAGGGCGATCCTGGGACACTGAAGCTTTCTTT	CAWRGTGRSWDTEAFF
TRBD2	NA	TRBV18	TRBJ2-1	TGTGCCAGCTCACCACCGGGAGCGGGGGGGCTTAATGAGCAGTTCTTC	CASSPPGAGGLNEQFF
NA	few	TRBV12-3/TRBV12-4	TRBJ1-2	TGTGCCAGCAGTTTGGGGCCGGCCATCGGCTACACCTTC	CASSLGPAIGYTF
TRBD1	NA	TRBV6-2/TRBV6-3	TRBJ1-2	TGTGCCAGCAGTCAAACCAGGGGGCCGCATTATGGCTACACCTTC	CASSQTRGPHYGYTF
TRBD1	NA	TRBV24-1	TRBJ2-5	TGTGCCACCAGTTCGACAGGGGACCAAGAGACCCAGTACTTC	CATSSTGDQETQYF
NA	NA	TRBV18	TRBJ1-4	TGTGCCAGCTCACCCCTCGGGGGGCGCGATGAAAAACTGTTTTTT	CASSPLGGRDEKLFF
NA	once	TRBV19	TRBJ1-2	TGTGCCAGTAGCCCAGGGCCCAACTATGGCTACACCTTC	CASSPGPNYGYTF
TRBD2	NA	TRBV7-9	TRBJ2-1	TGTGCCAGCAGCGGGACTAGCGGAAATCTCTACAATGAGCAGTTCTTC	CASSGTSGNLYNEQFF
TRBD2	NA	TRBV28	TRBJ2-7	TGTGCCAGCAGTCGTCCGGGACTACTCCCCTACGAGCAGTACTTC	CASSRPGLLPYEQYF
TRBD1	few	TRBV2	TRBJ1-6	TGTGCCAGCAGTGAAAGACAGGGGATTTCACCCCTCCACTTT	CASSERQGISPLHF
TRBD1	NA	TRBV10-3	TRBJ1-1	TGTGCCATCAGAACACAGGGGAGGACTGAAGCTTTCTTT	CAIRTQGRTEAFF
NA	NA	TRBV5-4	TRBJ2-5	TGTGCCAGCAGCGCGCCCCAAGAGACCCAGTACTTC	CASSAPQETQYF
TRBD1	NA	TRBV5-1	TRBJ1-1	TGCGCCAGCAGCTTTACAGGGGATACTGAAGCTTTCTTT	CASSFTGDTEAFF
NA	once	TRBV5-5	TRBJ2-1	TGTGCCAGCAGCTCCGGAGATCACAATGAGCAGTTCTTC	CASSSGDHNEQFF
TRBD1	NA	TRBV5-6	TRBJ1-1	TGTGCCAGCAGTGTCCGGGACAGACCGTCGAACACTGAAGCTTTCTTT	CASSVRDRPSNTEAFF
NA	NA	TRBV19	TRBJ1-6	TGTGCCAGTAGTGGAACAGGGAACTATAATTCACCCCTCCACTTT	CASSGTGNYNSPLHF
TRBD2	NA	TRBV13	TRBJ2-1	TGTGCCAGCAGCCCGACCCCACTAGCGGGAGGGCCGGGGGAGCAGTTCTTC	CASSPTPLAGGPGEQFF